A single sample gave rise to the 27 T cell receptor beta chains below, sequenced in a study of cytomegalovirus exposure and HLA in healthy donors. PCR employed 60 Vbeta and 13 Jbeta primers. Generated by immunoSEQ multiplex PCR, the TCRdb table keeps only in-frame clones and is missing some. The sample includes 100,000 to 150,000 clones, around 80% of them seen just once. Sequencing input: PBMCs. These receptors originate from a woman between 45 and 65 years old in good health and CMV-seropositive.

Turning to this clone: One end of the junction does not line up with germline, which may come from a read error. The rearrangement joins TRBV5-1 to TRBJ2-5, with a possible D match to TRBD2 (5 bases). The germline V gene has CDR1 SGHRS and CDR2 YFSETQ. This CDR3 region has 13 residues. The CDR3 DNA reads as TGCGCCAGTAGCTTGGGGAGAGAGAGTACCCAGTACTTC. Amino acid sequence: CASSLGRESTQYF.

The chain carries TRBV11-2 and TRBJ1-2, with D possibly being TRBD1 (6 bases). Trimming stripped 6 bases from V and 4 bases from J, with 15 bases between. There are 14 residues in the CDR3. Germline assignment: CDR1 SGHAT and CDR2 FQNNGV. The CDR3 region has the DNA TGTGCCAGCAGTTTACAGGGTGCAGGCTATGGCTACACCTTC. This codes for CASSLQGAGYGYTF.

DNA for the CDR3: TGTGCCAGTAGTCCCTGGGGGGGGAACACCGGGGAGCTGTTTTTT. This codes for CASSPWGGNTGELFF. V and J are TRBV19 and TRBJ2-2; TRBD2 aligns across 7 bases. Losses at the gene ends were 5 bases for V and 1 base for J; bases not matched to a gene: 4. In germline, CDR1 is LNHDA, CDR2 SQIVND (reference sequence). This CDR3 is built from 15 residues.

The chain links TRBV5-4 to TRBJ2-7; 9 bases agree with TRBD2. This CDR3 contains 14 residues. Germline V CDR1 and CDR2: SGHNT, YYREEE (reference sequence). V gave up 0 bases and J gave up 5 bases; unmatched junction bases: 3. CDR3 DNA: TGTGCCAGCAGCTTGGGCGGGGGGGGGCACGAGCAGTACTTC. It translates to CASSLGGGGHEQYF.

V and J are TRBV29-1 and TRBJ2-7, with D uncertain. CDR1 is SQVTM, CDR2 ANQGSEA, per germline. Trimming cost V 4 bases and J 6 bases, with 13 bases left between them. This CDR3 has 12 residues. The CDR3 region has the DNA TGCAGCGTTGTCAGCGCCGGTCCCGAGCAGTACTTC. Translation: CSVVSAGPEQYF.

V is TRBV6-1 and J is TRBJ1-2, with a possible D match to TRBD1 (6 bases). The V gene's germline CDR1 is MNHNS and CDR2 SASEGT. V was trimmed by 2 bases and J by 4 bases, leaving 11 bases between them. The CDR3 has 14 residues. CDR3 in DNA: TGTGCCAGCAGTGAAAGGGGGTCCATCTATGGCTACACCTTC. As protein: CASSERGSIYGYTF.

This clone is a singleton in its sample. This chain's CDR3 is CASSPGQASGWTEAFF. CDR3 nucleotide sequence: TGCGCCAGCAGCCCGGGACAGGCTTCGGGGTGGACTGAAGCTTTCTTT. The chain couples TRBV5-1 to TRBJ1-1; 8 bases agree with TRBD1. Germline assignment: CDR1 SGHRS and CDR2 YFSETQ. The V gene end was trimmed by 4 bases and the J gene end by 5 bases; junction bases not matched to a gene: 13. There are 16 residues in the CDR3.

The chain has TRBV27 and TRBJ2-2; 10 nucleotides agree with TRBD2. V trimming: 6 bases; J trimming: 3 bases; junction bases outside the gene matches: 7. Per germline, CDR1 MNHEY and CDR2 SMNVEV (reference sequence). The CDR3 spans 16 residues. The CDR3 spells CASSRPLAGDTGELFF. CDR3 sequence (DNA): TGTGCCAGCAGCCGACCTCTAGCGGGAGACACCGGGGAGCTGTTTTTT.

The chain couples TRBV30 to TRBJ2-1, with TRBD2 identical over 7 bases. CDR1 and CDR2 from the germline V gene are GTSNPN and SVGIG (reference sequence). J was trimmed by 0 bases and V by 4 bases; bases with no gene match: 6. CDR3 size: 15 residues. CDR3 in amino acids: CAWKFSGGSYNEQFF. The CDR3 DNA follows: TGTGCCTGGAAATTTTCGGGGGGCTCCTACAATGAGCAGTTCTTC.

The chain recombines TRBV4-3 with TRBJ2-2; TRBD2 aligns across 7 bases. Per germline, CDR1 LGHNA and CDR2 YSLEER. J gave up 0 bases and V 4 bases, and 2 bases lay outside the gene matches. This CDR3 comprises 15 residues. CDR3 DNA sequence: TGCGCCAGCAGCCGGGGGGGTGCGAACACCGGGGAGCTGTTTTTT. Protein sequence: CASSRGGANTGELFF.

The V gene is TRBV10-3, the J gene TRBJ2-3; 10 nucleotides line up with TRBD2. V trimming: 11 bases; J trimming: 4 bases; junction bases outside the gene matches: 9. This CDR3 comprises 14 residues. Germline assignment: CDR1 ENHRY and CDR2 SYGVKD. The CDR3 spells CAGKGSGRADTQYF. For the CDR3, the DNA is TGTGCCGGCAAAGGAAGCGGGAGGGCAGATACGCAGTATTTT.

This chain connects TRBV11-2 to TRBJ1-1; tentatively, D is TRBD1 (5 bases). This CDR3 spans 16 amino acids. V dropped 5 bases and J dropped 7 bases, with 23 bases sitting between them. In germline, CDR1 is SGHAT, CDR2 FQNNGV. CDR3 region: CASSPKIIRGGREAFF. The CDR3 nucleotides read TGTGCCAGCAGCCCAAAAATAATAAGGGGCGGACGTGAAGCTTTCTTT.

About this clone: Other DNA variants within this sample encode the same CDR3. V is TRBV6-5 and J is TRBJ1-5; 9 bases align to TRBD1. The V segment lost 5 bases and the J segment 6 bases; nucleotides outside the gene matches: 2. The germline V gene encodes CDR1 MNHEY and CDR2 SVGAGI. CDR3 length equals 13 residues. The CDR3 DNA sequence: TGTGCCAGCAGTCGGACAGGGGTTCAGCCCCAGCATTTT. Translation gives CASSRTGVQPQHF.

The chain employs TRBV14 and TRBJ2-7, with a weak D call TRBD1 (6 bases). The V end was cut by 4 bases, the J end by 5 bases, with 12 bases between. Looked up from germline, CDR1 is SGHDN and CDR2 is FVKESK. The CDR3 spans 13 residues. CDR3 coding DNA: TGTGCCAGCAGCCGTACAGGGTACCACGAGCAGTACTTC. Translated: CASSRTGYHEQYF.

The genes are TRBV12-5 and TRBJ2-6, with D unclear. This CDR3 has 13 residues. Trimming removed 4 bases from V and 4 bases from J, with 5 bases in between. Germline V gene sequence: CDR1 LGHNT, CDR2 FRNRAP. CDR3 DNA sequence: TGTGCTAGTGGTTACTCCGGGGCCAACGTCCTGACTTTC. It is translated as CASGYSGANVLTF. Combining the CDR3 with reference TRBV12-5 and TRBJ2-6 gives the whole variable domain DARVTQTPRHKVTEMGQEVTMRCQPILGHNTVFWYRQTMMQGLELLAYFRNRAPLDDSGMPKDRFSAEMPDATLATLKIQPSEPRDSAVYFCASGYSGANVLTFGAGSRLTVL.

The chain is built from TRBV29-1 and TRBJ2-1, with 9 bases matching TRBD2. Germline-derived CDR1 and CDR2 are SQVTM and ANQGSEA. The CDR3 runs 13 residues. The ends lost 5 bases at V and 9 bases at J; junction bases unmatched: 8. CDR3 loop: CSVSGRGGSEQFF. CDR3 sequence (DNA): TGCAGCGTTTCAGGGCGGGGGGGCAGTGAGCAGTTCTTC.

The V gene is TRBV7-2, the J gene TRBJ1-2; 7 nucleotides line up with TRBD1. The CDR3 contains 13 residues. The germline gives CDR1 SGHTA, CDR2 FQGNSA. The V and J ends lost 3 bases and 8 bases, in that order; junction bases with no gene match: 6. Here the CDR3 reads CASSLTGRDGYTF. DNA of the CDR3: TGTGCCAGCAGCTTGACAGGGCGTGACGGCTACACCTTC.

Written as DNA, the CDR3 is TGTGCCAACCATCGAGTCCACGAGCAGTACTTC. Encoded protein: CANHRVHEQYF. This chain links TRBV6-6 with TRBJ2-7; unclear D gene. The V gene lost 10 bases and the J gene lost 5 bases, with 12 bases spanning the gap. The CDR3 runs 11 residues. Germline V gene lookup returns CDR1 MNHNY and CDR2 SVGAGI (reference sequence).

The chain combines TRBV19 with TRBJ2-7, with TRBD1 matching 11 bases. Germline V gene data show CDR1 as LNHDA and CDR2 as SQIVND (reference sequence). J lost 2 bases, V lost 3 bases, and 6 bases had no gene match. CDR3 size: 16 residues. The CDR3 region is CASSMAPGQGAYEQYF. The CDR3 coding sequence is TGTGCCAGTAGTATGGCCCCGGGACAGGGGGCCTACGAGCAGTACTTC.

The chain combines TRBV4-1 with TRBJ2-1, with D possibly TRBD1 on 5 matching bases. V was trimmed by 1 base and J by 4 bases, leaving 20 bases between them. Germline V gene sequence: CDR1 MGHRA, CDR2 YSYEKL. The CDR3 has 18 amino acids. For the CDR3, the DNA is TGCGCCAGCAGCCAAGGTCGCGACAGCCGCTTGCTATACAATGAGCAGTTCTTC. Its translation is CASSQGRDSRLLYNEQFF.

The chain is built from TRBV30 and TRBJ2-2, with 7 bases aligning to TRBD2. Losses at the gene ends were 2 bases for V and 4 bases for J; bases not matched to a gene: 7. Germline CDR1 GTSNPN, CDR2 SVGIG (reference sequence). The CDR3 totals 15 residues. The DNA of the CDR3 is TGTGCCTGGAGTAGGCTAGCGGTCCTCACCGGGGAGCTGTTTTTT. Its translation: CAWSRLAVLTGELFF.

The J gene is TRBJ2-3, the V gene TRBV5-1; 7 positions match TRBD1. Germline-derived CDR1 and CDR2 are SGHRS and YFSETQ. This CDR3 comprises 15 residues. V was pared by 6 bases and J by 2 bases, with 9 bases of the junction left unmatched. CDR3 DNA sequence: TGCGCCAGCACTCCCACAGGGGTAAACACAGATACGCAGTATTTT. Protein product: CASTPTGVNTDTQYF.

CDR3 amino acids: CSVEGVAGGPKTQYF. In DNA form, the CDR3 reads TGCAGCGTTGAAGGGGTAGCGGGGGGCCCGAAGACCCAGTACTTC. The chain is built from TRBV29-1 and TRBJ2-5, with TRBD2 identical over 10 bases. CDR1 and CDR2 from the germline V gene are SQVTM and ANQGSEA. CDR3 length: 15 amino acids. The trim removed 1 base at V and 6 bases at J, leaving 8 bases unmatched.

The chain employs TRBV7-9 and TRBJ2-4; tentatively, D is TRBD2 (5 bases). V shed 5 bases and J shed 0 bases, with 14 bases lying between them. CDR3 length equals 16 residues. Germline lookup yields CDR1 SEHNR and CDR2 FQNEAQ (reference sequence). CDR3 DNA sequence: TGTGCCAGCAGCGACGCTTGGGAGCTAGCCAAAAACATTCAGTACTTC. Translation gives CASSDAWELAKNIQYF.

A word on this clone: The same CDR3 arises from other DNA sequences in this sample as well. The CDR3 loop is CASSFFFTGSSYEQYF. CDR3 in DNA: TGTGCCAGCAGCTTCTTTTTCACGGGAAGCTCCTACGAGCAGTACTTC. The chain couples TRBV7-8 to TRBJ2-7, with D maybe TRBD2 (5 bases). Trimming cost V 3 bases and J 0 bases, with 15 bases left between them. The CDR3 has 16 residues. CDR1 SGHVS and CDR2 FQNEAQ come from the germline V gene.

In DNA, the CDR3 is TGTGCCAGCAGTGGTCAGGCAACCCTATTTTACACCTTC. It encodes CASSGQATLFYTF. The chain has TRBV2 and TRBJ1-2, with D hard to call. Between the trimmed V and J ends, which lost 4 bases and 11 bases, there was a span of 17 bases. CDR1 and CDR2 from the germline V gene are SNHLY and FYNNEI. CDR3 length: 13 residues.

The V and J genes are TRBV7-9 and TRBJ1-2; tentatively, D is TRBD1 (5 bases). CDR3 size: 15 residues. Germline assignment: CDR1 SEHNR and CDR2 FQNEAQ (reference sequence). Trimming left V 1 base short and J 7 bases short, with 16 bases between. CDR3 sequence reads: CASSLVRGGASGYTF. CDR3 nucleotide sequence: TGTGCCAGCAGCTTAGTCCGAGGCGGGGCAAGTGGCTACACCTTC.